Following are 19 T cell receptor beta chains from one sample sequenced in a study of T cells in Graves' hyperthyroidism and ophthalmopathy. There were TCR beta CDR3 regions amplified from RNA transcripts. First-round RT-PCR targeting the TCR CDR3 was performed with the HTBI primer set. MiXCR, applied by TCRdb to the multiplex PCR reads, yields one record per CDR3 protein. The sample has fewer than 650,000 distinct CDR3 sequences, 35% to 50% seen once; the top ten hold about 40%. The sample consisted of peripheral blood or thyroid tissue (not recorded which). Receptor source: an adult woman with Graves' disease, either hyperthyroidism or ophthalmopathy (not recorded which).

This clonotype was counted many times. The CDR3 region has the DNA TGTGCCAGCAGCCAGAGCCAGGGCCGGAACGAGCAGTACTTC. Residues: CASSQSQGRNEQYF. The chain employs TRBV4-2 and TRBJ2-7, with TRBD1 as a possible D gene (5 bases). The V end was cut by 3 bases, the J end by 5 bases, with 14 bases between. Germline V gene sequence: CDR1 LGHNA, CDR2 YNFKEQ. This CDR3 has 14 amino acids.

In its sample, this clonotype was seen a few times. This chain links TRBV25-1 with TRBJ2-2; TRBD1 might be the D (5 bases). The germline CDR1 and CDR2 sequences are MGHDK and SYGVNS. This CDR3 spans 15 amino acids. Between the trimmed V and J ends, which lost 0 bases and 4 bases, there was a span of 9 bases. CDR3 sequence (DNA): TGTGCCAGCAGTGAATACAGGGAAGGCACCGGGGAGCTGTTTTTT. This gives the protein CASSEYREGTGELFF. Supplemented by reference TRBV25-1 and TRBJ2-2, the full variable domain reads EADIYQTPRYLVIGTGKKITLECSQTMGHDKMYWYQQDPGMELHLIHYSYGVNSTEKGDLSSESTVSRIRTEHFPLTLESARPSHTSQYLCASSEYREGTGELFFGEGSRLTVL.

This clonotype has a count of ten or more. The chain recombines TRBV19 with TRBJ1-1, with a possible D match to TRBD1 (5 bases). V lost 8 bases to trimming and J lost 1 base, with 5 bases between them. CDR1 LNHDA and CDR2 SQIVND come from the germline V gene (reference sequence). The CDR3 loop spans 11 amino acids. Here the CDR3 reads CASQGNTEAFF. As DNA, the CDR3 is TGTGCCAGTCAGGGGAACACTGAAGCTTTCTTT.

This clonotype was seen repeatedly, ten times or more. The chain uses TRBV7-2 and TRBJ1-2; the D is unclear. Trimming took 1 base from V and 8 from J, leaving 14 bases between them. The CDR3 has 14 amino acids. Germline V gene data show CDR1 as SGHTA and CDR2 as FQGNSA. CDR3 nucleotides: TGTGCCAGCAGCTTAGAGGCAGCCGTGGGAGGCTACACCTTC. Translated: CASSLEAAVGGYTF.

The chain joins TRBV7-9 to TRBJ2-7; maybe TRBD2 (6 bases). The CDR3 sequence is 16 residues long. The germline V gene encodes CDR1 SEHNR and CDR2 FQNEAQ (reference sequence). V was clipped by 6 bases and J by 0 bases, with 18 bases between them. The CDR3 coding sequence is TGTGCCAGCAGTCGCCCTCAGACCGGGGGCTCCTACGAGCAGTACTTC. Its protein is CASSRPQTGGSYEQYF.

This rearrangement joins TRBV10-3 to TRBJ2-5; maybe TRBD2 (6 bases). This CDR3 region has 14 residues. Trimming removed 6 bases at V and 1 base at J, with 12 bases between. Germline V gene sequence: CDR1 ENHRY, CDR2 SYGVKD. The CDR3 sequence: CAISYGGSQETQYF. The CDR3 bases are TGTGCCATCAGCTACGGAGGGTCCCAAGAGACCCAGTACTTC.

The chain combines TRBV28 with TRBJ1-1; possible D gene TRBD1, 5 bases. The CDR3 covers 14 residues. Germline V CDR1 and CDR2: MDHEN, SYDVKM. Between the trimmed V and J ends, which lost 6 bases and 5 bases, there was a span of 16 bases. CDR3 coding DNA: TGTGCCAGCAGCCTCGGGGGGGAACTTACTGAAGCTTTCTTT. Translated: CASSLGGELTEAFF. The whole variable domain, filled in from reference TRBV28 and TRBJ1-1, reads DVKVTQSSRYLVKRTGEKVFLECVQDMDHENMFWYRQDPGLGLRLIYFSYDVKMKEKGDIPEGYSVSREKKERFSLILESASTNQTSMYLCASSLGGELTEAFFGQGTRLTVV.

The chain recombines TRBV4-1 with TRBJ2-6; unclear D gene. The CDR3 is made up of 14 amino acids. The V gene's germline CDR1 is MGHRA and CDR2 YSYEKL. The V end lost 5 bases, the J end lost 3 bases, and 8 bases lay between the germline ends. The CDR3 loop is CASSTPGGANVLTF. The CDR3 bases are TGCGCCAGCAGCACACCCGGTGGGGCCAACGTCCTGACTTTC.

V and J are TRBV7-2 and TRBJ1-5; 8 bases align to TRBD1. Germline V gene data show CDR1 as SGHTA and CDR2 as FQGNSA. Trimming cost V 5 bases and J 9 bases; bases outside gene matches: 6. The CDR3 contains 13 residues. The CDR3 bases are TGTGCCAGCAGCCAAGGACAGGGACGGCCCCAGCATTTT. Its translation: CASSQGQGRPQHF.

V and J are TRBV7-2 and TRBJ1-5; a weak D match, TRBD1 (5 bases). The CDR3 extends over 14 amino acids. V lost 5 bases to trimming and J lost 14 bases, with 22 bases between them. In germline, CDR1 is SGHTA, CDR2 FQGNSA. CDR3 loop: CASSEGLAGPYEHF. The CDR3 nucleotides are TGTGCCAGCAGCGAGGGACTAGCTGGGCCCTACGAGCATTTT.

The table lists this clonotype with many counts. The rearrangement joins TRBV19 to TRBJ2-2, with D unclear. The CDR3 spans 17 residues. V dropped 6 bases and J dropped 0 bases, with 17 bases sitting between them. Germline V CDR1 and CDR2: LNHDA, SQIVND (reference sequence). The CDR3 loop is CASSPRATSANTGELFF. The CDR3 DNA reads as TGTGCCAGTAGCCCAAGGGCCACAAGTGCGAACACCGGGGAGCTGTTTTTT.

This clonotype was seen at least ten times. This chain joins TRBV7-9 and TRBJ1-5; possible D gene TRBD1, 5 bases. Germline V gives CDR1 SEHNR, CDR2 FQNEAQ (reference sequence). The CDR3 consists of 15 residues. V was cut by 1 base and J by 7 bases, with 14 bases left in between. CDR3 protein: CASSLGEQVAQPQHF. Here the CDR3 DNA reads TGTGCCAGCAGCTTAGGCGAACAGGTCGCCCAGCCCCAGCATTTT. Full variable domain (outside the CDR3, taken from reference TRBV7-9 and TRBJ1-5): DTGVSQNPRHKITKRGQNVTFRCDPISEHNRLYWYRQTLGQGPEFLTYFQNEAQLEKSRLLSDRFSAERPKGSFSTLEIQRTEQGDSAMYLCASSLGEQVAQPQHFGDGTRLSIL.

The CDR3 DNA reads as TGTGCCAGCAGTTTGCGGCAGGAACAGCCCCAGCATTTT. Amino acids: CASSLRQEQPQHF. J is TRBJ1-5 and V is TRBV19; D is unresolved. Germline CDR1 LNHDA, CDR2 SQIVND (reference sequence). V lost 9 bases and J lost 7, with 16 bases in between. The CDR3 covers 13 residues.

CDR3 nucleotides: TGTGCCAGCAGCTTACCCACTTCGGGTTCCTACGAGCAGTACTTC. Its translation is CASSLPTSGSYEQYF. The J gene is TRBJ2-7, the V gene TRBV7-9; D gene unclear. CDR3 length equals 15 residues. The V end was cut by 2 bases, the J end by 1 base, with 12 bases between. The germline CDR1 and CDR2 sequences are SEHNR and FQNEAQ (reference sequence).

V usage is TRBV12-3 or TRBV12-4 and J usage is TRBJ1-2, with D tentatively TRBD1 (6 bases). The V and J ends lost 6 bases and 8 bases respectively, with 16 bases between them. This CDR3 comprises 13 residues. CDR3 sequence (DNA): TGTGCCAGCAGGGAGAATACAGGGTCCGGCTACACCTTC. As protein: CASRENTGSGYTF.

This clonotype was counted at least ten times. CDR3 DNA sequence: TGCAGCGTTGCTGGACTAGCGGGAGATGAGACCCAGTACTTC. Translating gives CSVAGLAGDETQYF. The chain links TRBV29-1 to TRBJ2-5; 13 nucleotides align to TRBD2. V dropped 4 bases and J dropped 5; count of bases not matched to a gene: 4. This CDR3 is built from 14 residues. Germline assignment: CDR1 SQVTM and CDR2 ANQGSEA.

This clonotype was seen at least ten times. The chain carries TRBV28 and TRBJ2-5; either TRBD1 or TRBD2 may fit D (5 bases each). Germline lookup yields CDR1 MDHEN and CDR2 SYDVKM. V was shortened by 6 bases and J by 5 bases, with 10 bases between the two germline ends. The CDR3 sequence is 12 residues long. This CDR3 reads CASRGPGETQYF. The CDR3 coding sequence is TGTGCCAGCAGGGGACCTGGGGAGACCCAGTACTTC.

The V call is TRBV7-9, the J call TRBJ2-7; D may be TRBD1 (6 bases). Per germline, CDR1 SEHNR and CDR2 FQNEAQ (reference sequence). Trimming shortened V by 5 bases and J by 1 base, and 15 bases separated the two germline ends. This CDR3 is built from 15 residues. The CDR3 nucleotides read TGTGCCAGCAGCCCAAGTGGGGGCGAGTCCTACGAGCAGTACTTC. Its protein product is CASSPSGGESYEQYF. Using reference TRBV7-9 and TRBJ2-7 for the parts outside the CDR3, the full variable domain is DTGVSQNPRHKITKRGQNVTFRCDPISEHNRLYWYRQTLGQGPEFLTYFQNEAQLEKSRLLSDRFSAERPKGSFSTLEIQRTEQGDSAMYLCASSPSGGESYEQYFGPGTRLTVT.

The rearrangement uses TRBV29-1 and TRBJ1-5; D is unclear. Trimming took 6 bases from V and 11 from J, leaving 17 bases between them. Germline-derived CDR1 and CDR2 are SQVTM and ANQGSEA. The CDR3 totals 12 residues. The CDR3 region has the DNA TGCAGCGTCACAGAGGGCGGGGAGACCCAGCATTTT. Encoded protein: CSVTEGGETQHF.